This is a list of T cell receptor beta chains from one sample in a study of shared clonotypes between healthy human individuals. Sequencing used immunoSEQ multiplex PCR; TCRdb keeps in-frame clones, though not all of them. Of more than 2 million clones listed, 90% to 96% are singletons. The sequenced material came from naive CD4+ T cells sorted from blood. The receptor set was obtained from a man aged 18 to 29 in good health. CDR3s include the opening cysteine and the closing phenylalanine or tryptophan. D genes are given only for firm matches.

j_call v_call d_call cdr3_aa
TRBJ2-5 TRBV19 TRBD2 CASSSERGRQETQYF
TRBJ2-1 TRBV5-4 TRBD1 CASSKGGTGSPNEQFF
TRBJ2-2 TRBV5-4 TRBD1 CASSPRTGGTGELFF
TRBJ2-2 TRBV27 - CATQRAGANGELFF
TRBJ2-7 TRBV11-2 TRBD1 CASRATGGTYEQYF
TRBJ2-7 TRBV27 - CASSTDRSYYEQYF
TRBJ2-5 TRBV6-6 TRBD2 CASSYAGGQETQYF
TRBJ1-1 TRBV7-9 TRBD1 CASSLALDRAVRAFF
TRBJ2-7 TRBV19 - CASSSQREQYF
TRBJ2-3 TRBV4-3 - CASSQDLGVTDTQYF
TRBJ2-7 TRBV6-5 - CASSRDRYEQYF
TRBJ1-2 TRBV7-2 TRBD1 CASRPGGRSIGYTF
TRBJ1-2 TRBV5-1 - CASSRVPEEYGYTF